This T cell receptor beta chain was obtained from a study of OX40 agonist ivuxolimab in advanced cancers. Study-wide points: CD4+ and CD8+ blood T cells expanded clonally by week 6 at 0.1 to 3.0 mg/kg. Partial responders receiving 0.1-3.0 mg/kg showed among the lowest clonal expansion.

A word on this clone: Its antigen remains unidentified.

Germline V gene data show CDR1 as WNHNN and CDR2 as SYGVQD (reference sequence). V was shortened by 0 bases and J by 1 base, with 11 bases between the two germline ends. The CDR3 spans 16 residues. Using immunoSEQ multiplex PCR, the repertoire was profiled, and TCRdb retains in-frame clones only, with some absent. This sample yields fewer than 100,000 clones, of which roughly 89% are seen a single time; 0.15% to 0.2% belongs to the top ten. The sequencing used CD4+ or CD8+ T cells sorted from blood, collected in a trial of the OX40 agonist ivuxolimab. V and J are TRBV10-1 and TRBJ2-3; perhaps D is TRBD1 or TRBD2 (5 bases each). This sequence originates from an adult with an advanced solid tumor such as melanoma, head and neck, liver or kidney cancer. The CDR3 nucleotides read TGCGCCAGCAGTGAGTCGAGGGCAGGGCGCACAGATACGCAGTATTTT. Translating gives CASSESRAGRTDTQYF.